This T cell receptor beta chain derives from a study of blood T cell repertoires in COVID-19. About the research overall: The United States, Italy and Spain were the sources of the acute and convalescent COVID-19 samples.

Per the germline V gene, CDR1 is SGDLS and CDR2 is YYNGEE. CDR3 length equals 13 residues. Deletions cut 3 bases from V and 5 bases from J, with 11 bases between. The method was immunoSEQ multiplex PCR; TCRdb's version includes in-frame clones alone and lacks a portion of them. The sample lists 65,000 to 90,000 clones, 76% occurring once. This receptor was identified in a man in his 70s with active or convalescent COVID-19. The sequenced material came from peripheral blood. The chain joins TRBV9 to TRBJ2-5, with a weak D call TRBD2 (5 bases). The CDR3 spells CASSGLGGETQYF. CDR3 nucleotide sequence: TGTGCCAGCAGCGGCCTCGGCGGGGAGACCCAGTACTTC.